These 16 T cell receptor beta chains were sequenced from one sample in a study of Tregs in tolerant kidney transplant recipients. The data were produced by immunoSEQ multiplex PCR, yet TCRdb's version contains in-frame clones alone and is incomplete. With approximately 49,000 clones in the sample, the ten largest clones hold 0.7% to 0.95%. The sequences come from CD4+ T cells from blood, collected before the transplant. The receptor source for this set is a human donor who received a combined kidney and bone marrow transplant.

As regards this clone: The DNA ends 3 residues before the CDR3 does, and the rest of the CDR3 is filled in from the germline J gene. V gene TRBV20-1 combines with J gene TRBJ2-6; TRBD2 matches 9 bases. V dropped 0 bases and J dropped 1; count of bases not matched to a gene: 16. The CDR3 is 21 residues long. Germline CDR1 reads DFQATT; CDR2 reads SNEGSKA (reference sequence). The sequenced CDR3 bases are TGCAGTGCTAGAGATCCCCTCCAGCGGGAGGCATTGTTATCTGGGGCCAACGTC. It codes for CSARDPLQREALLSGANV. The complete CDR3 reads CSARDPLQREALLSGANVLTF.

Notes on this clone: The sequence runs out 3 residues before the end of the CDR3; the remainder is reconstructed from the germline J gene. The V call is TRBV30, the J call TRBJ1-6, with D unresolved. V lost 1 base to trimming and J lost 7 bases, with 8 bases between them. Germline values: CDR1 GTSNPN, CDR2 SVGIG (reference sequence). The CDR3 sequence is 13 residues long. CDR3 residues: CAWSEGGNSPLHF. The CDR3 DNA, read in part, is TGTGCCTGGAGTGAGGGTGGGAATTCACCC. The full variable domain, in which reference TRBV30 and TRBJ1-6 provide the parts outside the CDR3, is SQTIHQWPATLVQPVGSPLSLECTVEGTSNPNLYWYRQAAGRGLQLLFYSVGIGQISSEVPQNLSASRPQDRQFILSSKKLLLSDSGFYLCAWSEGGNSPLHFGNGTRLTVT.

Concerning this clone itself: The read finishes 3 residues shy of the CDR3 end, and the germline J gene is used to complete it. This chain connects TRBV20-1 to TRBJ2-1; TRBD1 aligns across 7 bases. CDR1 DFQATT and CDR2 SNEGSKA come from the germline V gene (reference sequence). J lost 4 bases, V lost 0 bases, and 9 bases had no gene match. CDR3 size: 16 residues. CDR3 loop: CSAREPGQHFYNEQFF. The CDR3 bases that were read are TGCAGTGCTAGAGAACCGGGACAGCACTTTTACAATGAG.

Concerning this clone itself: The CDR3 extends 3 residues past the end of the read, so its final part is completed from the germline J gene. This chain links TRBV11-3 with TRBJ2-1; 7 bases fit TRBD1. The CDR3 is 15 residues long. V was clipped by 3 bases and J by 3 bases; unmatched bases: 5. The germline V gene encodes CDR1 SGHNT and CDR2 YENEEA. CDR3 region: CASSFGQVDYNEQFF. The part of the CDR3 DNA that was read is TGTGCCAGCAGCTTTGGACAGGTCGACTACAATGAG. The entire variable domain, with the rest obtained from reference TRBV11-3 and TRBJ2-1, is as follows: EAGVVQSPRYKIIEKKQPVAFWCNPISGHNTLYWYLQNLGQGPELLIRYENEEAVDDSQLPKDRFSAERLKGVDSTLKIQPAELGDSAVYLCASSFGQVDYNEQFFGPGTRLTVL.

The covered CDR3 bases are TGCGCCAGCAGCGGGGGACAGACGGGACTAGCGGGATCCGGGGAG. It is translated as CASSGGQTGLAGSGE. The complete CDR3 sequence is CASSGGQTGLAGSGELFF. The rearrangement joins TRBV5-1 to TRBJ2-2; 13 bases fit TRBD2. The read halts 3 residues ahead of the CDR3 end, with the missing end drawn from the germline J gene. After removal of 4 bases from V and 6 bases from J, the junction contained 12 bases not matched to a gene. The CDR3 length is 18 residues. Germline V CDR1 and CDR2: SGHRS, YFSETQ.

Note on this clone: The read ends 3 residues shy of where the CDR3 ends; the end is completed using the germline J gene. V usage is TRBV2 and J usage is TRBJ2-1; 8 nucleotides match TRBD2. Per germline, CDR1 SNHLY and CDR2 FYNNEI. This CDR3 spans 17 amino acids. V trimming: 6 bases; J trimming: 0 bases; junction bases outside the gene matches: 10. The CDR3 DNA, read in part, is TGTGCCAGCAGCCTCGGACTAGCCTCTCCCTCCTACAATGAG. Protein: CASSLGLASPSYNE. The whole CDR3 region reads CASSLGLASPSYNEQFF.

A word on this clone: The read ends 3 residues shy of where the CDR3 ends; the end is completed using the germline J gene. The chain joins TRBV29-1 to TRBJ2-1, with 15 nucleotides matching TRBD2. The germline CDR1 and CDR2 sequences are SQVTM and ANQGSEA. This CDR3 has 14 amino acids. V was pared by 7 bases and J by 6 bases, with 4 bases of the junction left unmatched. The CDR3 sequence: CSGLGLAGGNEQFF. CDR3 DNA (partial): TGCAGCGGCTTGGGACTAGCGGGAGGCAATGAG.

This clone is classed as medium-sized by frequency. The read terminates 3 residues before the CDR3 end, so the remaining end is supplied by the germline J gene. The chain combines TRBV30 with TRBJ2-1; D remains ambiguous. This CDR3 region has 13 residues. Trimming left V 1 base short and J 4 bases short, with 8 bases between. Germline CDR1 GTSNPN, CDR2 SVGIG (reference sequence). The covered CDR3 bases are TGTGCCTGGAGTGCGGCTAGTTACAATGAG. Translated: CAWSAASYNE. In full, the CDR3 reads CAWSAASYNEQFF.

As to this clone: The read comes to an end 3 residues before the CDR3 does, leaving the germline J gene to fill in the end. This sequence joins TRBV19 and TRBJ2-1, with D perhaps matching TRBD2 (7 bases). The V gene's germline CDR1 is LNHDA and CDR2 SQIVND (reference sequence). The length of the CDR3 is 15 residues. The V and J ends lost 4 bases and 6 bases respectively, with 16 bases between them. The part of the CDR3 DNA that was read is TGTGCCAGTAGTAGGTTGGCGGGGGCCTCCAATGAG. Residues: CASSRLAGASNE. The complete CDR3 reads CASSRLAGASNEQFF.

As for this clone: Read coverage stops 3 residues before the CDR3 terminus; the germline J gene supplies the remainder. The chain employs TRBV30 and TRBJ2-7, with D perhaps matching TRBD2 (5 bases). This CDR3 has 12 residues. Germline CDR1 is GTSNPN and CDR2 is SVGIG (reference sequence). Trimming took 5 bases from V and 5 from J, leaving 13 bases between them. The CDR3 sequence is CAWVPRVDEQYF. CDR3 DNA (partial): TGTGCCTGGGTCCCGAGGGTGGACGAG.

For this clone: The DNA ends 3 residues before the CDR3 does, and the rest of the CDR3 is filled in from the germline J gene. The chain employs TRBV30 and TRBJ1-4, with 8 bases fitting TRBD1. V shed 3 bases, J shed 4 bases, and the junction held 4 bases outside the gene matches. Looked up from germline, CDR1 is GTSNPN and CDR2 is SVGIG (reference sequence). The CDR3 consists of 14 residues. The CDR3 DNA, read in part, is TGTGCCTGGAGACCGGGACAGGTTAATGAAAAA. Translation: CAWRPGQVNEK. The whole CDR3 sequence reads CAWRPGQVNEKLFF.

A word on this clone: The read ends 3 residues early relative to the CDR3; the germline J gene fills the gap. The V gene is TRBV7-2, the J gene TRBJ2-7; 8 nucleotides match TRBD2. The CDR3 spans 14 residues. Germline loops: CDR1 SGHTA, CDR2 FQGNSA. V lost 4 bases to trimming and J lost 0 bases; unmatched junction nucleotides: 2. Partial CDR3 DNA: TGTGCCAGCAGCTCCACTAGCGGCTCCTACGAG. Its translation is CASSSTSGSYE. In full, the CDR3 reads CASSSTSGSYEQYF. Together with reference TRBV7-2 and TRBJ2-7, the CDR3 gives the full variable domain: GAGVSQSPSNKVTEKGKDVELRCDPISGHTALYWYRQSLGQGLEFLIYFQGNSAPDKSGLPSDRFSAERTGGSVSTLTIQRTQQEDSAVYLCASSSTSGSYEQYFGPGTRLTVT.

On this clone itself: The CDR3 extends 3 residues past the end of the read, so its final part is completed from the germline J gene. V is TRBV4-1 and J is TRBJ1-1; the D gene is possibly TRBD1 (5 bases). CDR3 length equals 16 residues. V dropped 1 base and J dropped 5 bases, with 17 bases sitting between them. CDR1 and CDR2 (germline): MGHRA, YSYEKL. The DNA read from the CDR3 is TGCGCCAGCAGCCAAGTAACTGGCAGGGATGGGACTGAA. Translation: CASSQVTGRDGTE. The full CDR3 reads CASSQVTGRDGTEAFF.

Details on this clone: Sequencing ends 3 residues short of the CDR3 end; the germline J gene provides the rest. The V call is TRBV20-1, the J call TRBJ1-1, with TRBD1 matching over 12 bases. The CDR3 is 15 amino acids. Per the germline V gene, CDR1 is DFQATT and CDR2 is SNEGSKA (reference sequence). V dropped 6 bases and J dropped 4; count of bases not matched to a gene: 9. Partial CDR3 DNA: TGCAGTGCAACGGGACAGGGGGCCGTGACCACTGAA. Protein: CSATGQGAVTTE. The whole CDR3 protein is CSATGQGAVTTEAFF.

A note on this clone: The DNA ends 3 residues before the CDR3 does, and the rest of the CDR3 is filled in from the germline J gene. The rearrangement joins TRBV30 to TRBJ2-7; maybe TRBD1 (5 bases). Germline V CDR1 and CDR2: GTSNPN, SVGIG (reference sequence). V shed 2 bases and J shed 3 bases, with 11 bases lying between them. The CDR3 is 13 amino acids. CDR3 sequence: CAWSSAGNYEQYF. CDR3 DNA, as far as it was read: TGTGCCTGGAGTTCGGCAGGGAACTACGAG.

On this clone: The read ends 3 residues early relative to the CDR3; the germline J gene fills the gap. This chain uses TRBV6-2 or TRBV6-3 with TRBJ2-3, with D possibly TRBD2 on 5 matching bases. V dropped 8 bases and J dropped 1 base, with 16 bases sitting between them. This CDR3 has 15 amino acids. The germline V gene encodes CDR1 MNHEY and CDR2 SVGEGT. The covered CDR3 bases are TGTGCCAGCCAGCCCGGACTGACCCGCACAGATACG. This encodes CASQPGLTRTDT. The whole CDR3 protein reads CASQPGLTRTDTQYF.